The 8 T cell receptor beta chains below all came from one sample that was sequenced in a study of shared clonotypes between healthy human individuals. Assay used: immunoSEQ multiplex PCR; TCRdb lists only in-frame clones, some missing. The table shows 2,500,000 or so clones, with around 94% occurring only once. The sample consisted of naive CD4+ T cells sorted from blood. Subset here: CD45RA+ positively selected. The receptor source for this set is a young man in good health.

J is TRBJ1-5 and V is TRBV10-3; no definite D call. Looked up from germline, CDR1 is ENHRY and CDR2 is SYGVKD. The CDR3 spans 15 residues. The germline V and J ends were trimmed by 3 bases and 1 base, with 10 bases remaining between them. The CDR3 coding sequence is TGTGCCATCAGTGAATGGGGAGCGAGCAATCAGCCCCAGCATTTT. This gives the protein CAISEWGASNQPQHF.

The V gene is TRBV2, the J gene TRBJ2-7, with no clear D. The CDR3 runs to 13 residues. Germline assignment: CDR1 SNHLY and CDR2 FYNNEI. V shed 0 bases and J shed 6 bases, with 9 bases lying between them. The CDR3 DNA reads TGTGCCAGCAGTGAAGCCCGCCATGTCGAGCAGTACTTC. Its protein is CASSEARHVEQYF.

The rearrangement links TRBV6-1 to TRBJ1-1; D remains unclear. CDR1 is MNHNS and CDR2 is SASEGT in the germline V gene. V dropped 6 bases and J dropped 3 bases, with 8 bases sitting between them. The CDR3 totals 12 residues. This chain's CDR3 is CASRAGDTEAFF. In DNA, the CDR3 is TGTGCCAGCAGAGCCGGGGACACTGAAGCTTTCTTT.

As concerns this clone: The same CDR3 can be traced to other DNA sequences in this sample. CDR3: CASSLVGRTEAFF. The CDR3 DNA is TGTGCCAGCAGTTTAGTTGGAAGGACTGAAGCTTTCTTT. J is TRBJ1-1 and V is TRBV28; D gene ambiguous. The CDR3 spans 13 residues. The germline V gene has CDR1 MDHEN and CDR2 SYDVKM. Trimming removed 2 bases at V and 5 bases at J, with 9 bases between.

The rearrangement uses TRBV6-5 and TRBJ2-7; 10 bases fit TRBD2. This CDR3 contains 16 residues. V shed 4 bases and J 7 bases; nucleotides not matched to a gene: 13. In germline, CDR1 is MNHEY, CDR2 SVGAGI. The CDR3 protein is CASSSVAGGPGGEQYF. CDR3 nucleotide sequence: TGTGCCAGCAGTTCTGTAGCGGGAGGTCCGGGGGGGGAGCAGTACTTC.

The chain links TRBV6-1 to TRBJ1-1; D is unresolved. Between the trimmed V and J ends, which lost 2 bases and 0 bases, there was a span of 7 bases. Germline-derived CDR1 and CDR2 are MNHNS and SASEGT. The CDR3 is 14 amino acids. The CDR3 loop is CASSESSLNTEAFF. CDR3 nucleotides: TGTGCCAGCAGTGAATCCAGCTTGAACACTGAAGCTTTCTTT.

This rearrangement joins TRBV6-1 to TRBJ2-7, with 7 bases identical to TRBD2. Germline V lookup: CDR1 MNHNS, CDR2 SASEGT. This CDR3 is 13 amino acids long. V lost 10 bases and J lost 1; bases outside the gene matches: 7. This CDR3 is CATDRSGSYEQYF. CDR3 DNA sequence: TGTGCCACCGACCGTAGCGGGTCCTACGAGCAGTACTTC.

The genes are TRBV10-3 and TRBJ2-7, with TRBD2 matching over 12 bases. V lost 5 bases, J lost 2 bases, and 4 bases stayed unmatched. Germline V gene lookup returns CDR1 ENHRY and CDR2 SYGVKD. The CDR3 contains 15 residues. CDR3 protein: CAISLLAGGPYEQYF. The CDR3 bases are TGTGCCATCAGTCTTCTAGCGGGAGGGCCCTACGAGCAGTACTTC.